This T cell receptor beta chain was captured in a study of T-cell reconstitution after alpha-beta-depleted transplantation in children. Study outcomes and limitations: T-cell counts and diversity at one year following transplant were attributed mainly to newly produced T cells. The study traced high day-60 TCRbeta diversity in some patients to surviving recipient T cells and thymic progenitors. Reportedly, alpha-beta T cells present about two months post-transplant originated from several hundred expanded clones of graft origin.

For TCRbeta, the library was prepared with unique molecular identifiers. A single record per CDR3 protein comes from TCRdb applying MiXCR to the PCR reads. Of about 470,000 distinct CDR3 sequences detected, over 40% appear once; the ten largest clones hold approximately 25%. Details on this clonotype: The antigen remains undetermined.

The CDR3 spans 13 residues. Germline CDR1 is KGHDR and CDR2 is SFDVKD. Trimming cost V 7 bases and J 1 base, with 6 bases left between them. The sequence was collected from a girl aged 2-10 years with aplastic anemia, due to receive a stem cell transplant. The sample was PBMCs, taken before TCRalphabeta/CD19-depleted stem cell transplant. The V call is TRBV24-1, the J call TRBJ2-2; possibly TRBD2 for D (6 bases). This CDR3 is CATSGGNTGELFF. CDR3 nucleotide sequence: TGTGCCACCAGCGGGGGGAACACCGGGGAGCTGTTTTTT.